These 27 T cell receptor beta chains came from one sample sequenced in a study of spatial heterogeneity in lung cancer. Study-wide results and limits: How many expanded intratumoral alpha and beta TCRs were present tracked the tumor mutation count, which was a count of nonsynonymous mutations.

TCRdb processed the 5' RACE reads anew with MiXCR; each CDR3 protein has one entry. This table holds 12,000 or so distinct CDR3 sequences, approximately 14% found once. These TCRs are of unknown antigen specificity. This sample's time point: sample taken at primary tumor resection. The material sequenced was lung tumor tissue, taken at surgery. The receptors originated from a male donor with early-stage non-small cell lung cancer.

This clonotype is judged medium-sized. CDR3 DNA: TGTGCCAGCAGGGTAACAGGGATGAGTTACGAGCAGTACTTC. Translating gives CASRVTGMSYEQYF. This chain joins TRBV27 and TRBJ2-7; maybe TRBD1 (6 bases). Per germline, CDR1 MNHEY and CDR2 SMNVEV (reference sequence). The CDR3 spans 14 residues. Trimming stripped 6 bases from V and 4 bases from J, with 16 bases between.

This clonotype showed up many times. The chain employs TRBV5-5 and TRBJ2-7; D is unclear. The V end lost 0 bases, the J end lost 4 bases, and 8 bases lay between the germline ends. The CDR3 length is 13 residues. Germline V lookup: CDR1 SGHKS, CDR2 YYEKEE (reference sequence). The chain's CDR3 is CASSLEAGYEQYF. CDR3 nucleotide sequence: TGTGCCAGCAGCTTGGAGGCAGGTTACGAGCAGTACTTC.

This chain connects TRBV27 to TRBJ2-7; TRBD2 matches at 8 bases. Germline CDR1 MNHEY, CDR2 SMNVEV (reference sequence). J lost 3 bases, V lost 5 bases, and 0 bases had no gene match. The CDR3 is made up of 12 amino acids. The CDR3 sequence is CASSTSGYEQYF. CDR3 nucleotide sequence: TGTGCCAGCAGTACTAGCGGCTACGAGCAGTACTTC.

The gene calls are TRBV10-3 and TRBJ1-3, with D possibly being TRBD1 (5 bases). CDR3 length equals 13 residues. Germline V gene lookup returns CDR1 ENHRY and CDR2 SYGVKD. V lost 4 bases to trimming and J lost 5 bases, with 9 bases between them. CDR3: CAISGYRRNTIYF. CDR3 in DNA: TGTGCCATCAGTGGGTACAGGAGAAACACCATATATTTT.

V usage is TRBV12-3 or TRBV12-4 and J usage is TRBJ2-1; perhaps TRBD2 as D (6 bases). The CDR3 runs to 14 residues. V was clipped by 10 bases and J by 10 bases, with 23 bases between them. The CDR3 DNA sequence: TGTGCCACCACTACCTCACTAGCCGGCCGCGAGCAGTTCTTC. Translated, it gives CATTTSLAGREQFF.

This clonotype was seen only a few times. The chain is built from TRBV4-3 and TRBJ2-2, with D possibly TRBD1 on 6 matching bases. CDR1 is LGHNA, CDR2 YSLEER, per germline. The CDR3 runs to 19 residues. V lost 3 bases and J 1 base, leaving 21 bases between the germline ends. The DNA of the CDR3 is TGCGCCAGCAGCCACGATGCCCTGGGGTCCAGGGGGAACACCGGGGAGCTGTTTTTT. Translation: CASSHDALGSRGNTGELFF.

The table lists this clonotype with many counts. V and J are TRBV20-1 and TRBJ2-3; 10 bases fit TRBD1. Germline-derived CDR1 and CDR2 are DFQATT and SNEGSKA (reference sequence). CDR3 length equals 16 residues. The trim removed 0 bases at V and 1 base at J, leaving 4 bases unmatched. The CDR3 loop reads CSARDGDRGGTDTQYF. The CDR3 DNA is TGCAGTGCTAGAGATGGGGACAGGGGTGGCACAGATACGCAGTATTTT.

The V gene is TRBV6-5, the J gene TRBJ1-1; D is unresolved. Germline CDR1 reads MNHEY; CDR2 reads SVGAGI. There are 13 residues in the CDR3. Trimming left V 4 bases short and J 3 bases short, with 9 bases between. CDR3 nucleotide sequence: TGTGCCAGCAGTTTCCGGCGGGACACTGAAGCTTTCTTT. It encodes CASSFRRDTEAFF.

Concerning this clonotype: Since a much larger clone is just one base distant, this may be a read error. This chain connects TRBV29-1 to TRBJ2-7; 10 positions match TRBD1. Germline V gene data show CDR1 as SQVTM and CDR2 as ANQGSEA. This CDR3 is built from 14 residues. CDR3 DNA: TGCAGCGCTGAAGATAGGGACAGGGGCCACGAGCAGTACTTC. This gives the protein CSAEDRDRGHEQYF.

The chain uses TRBV24-1 and TRBJ2-7; 11 bases map to TRBD2. CDR1 is KGHDR and CDR2 is SFDVKD in the germline V gene. The CDR3 covers 16 residues. V shed 3 bases, J shed 7 bases, and the junction held 10 bases outside the gene matches. The CDR3: CATSDGTSGSPREQYF. In DNA, the CDR3 is TGTGCCACCAGTGATGGGACTAGCGGTTCCCCCCGAGAGCAGTACTTC.

This clonotype is termed medium-sized (0.01 to 0.1%). This chain uses TRBV15 with TRBJ2-1; D gene ambiguous. V was trimmed by 0 bases and J by 9 bases, leaving 12 bases between them. This CDR3 contains 14 residues. CDR1 and CDR2 from the germline V gene are LNHNV and YYDKDF (reference sequence). In nucleotides, the CDR3 is TGTGCCACCAGCAGAGATTGGAGAATTGTTGAGCAGTTCTTC. Amino acid sequence: CATSRDWRIVEQFF.

This clonotype was seen many times. The genes are TRBV7-2 and TRBJ2-3; 8 bases line up with TRBD2. V dropped 2 bases and J dropped 2; count of bases not matched to a gene: 3. The CDR3 length is 15 residues. Looked up from germline, CDR1 is SGHTA and CDR2 is FQGNSA. DNA for the CDR3: TGTGCCAGCAGCTTAAGTAGCGGGGCCACAGATACGCAGTATTTT. Its protein product is CASSLSSGATDTQYF.

V is TRBV9 and J is TRBJ2-7, with a possible D match to TRBD1 (6 bases). Germline lookup yields CDR1 SGDLS and CDR2 YYNGEE. Trimming left V 3 bases short and J 5 bases short, with 15 bases between. This CDR3 has 14 residues. CDR3 protein: CASSGSQGINEQYF. DNA for the CDR3: TGTGCCAGCAGCGGTTCGCAGGGGATAAACGAGCAGTACTTC.

This clonotype was counted at least ten times. The chain is built from TRBV18 and TRBJ1-2; D is unclear. V lost 0 bases and J 2 bases, leaving 10 bases between the germline ends. Germline assignment: CDR1 KGHSH and CDR2 LQKENI. This CDR3 region has 15 residues. CDR3 in amino acids: CASSPPIGRNYGYTF. The CDR3 DNA follows: TGTGCCAGCTCACCACCGATTGGGCGGAACTATGGCTACACCTTC. The full variable domain, with the rest looked up from reference TRBV18 and TRBJ1-2, is NAGVMQNPRHLVRRRGQEARLRCSPMKGHSHVYWYRQLPEEGLKFMVYLQKENIIDESGMPKERFSAEFPKEGPSILRIQQVVRGDSAAYFCASSPPIGRNYGYTFGSGTRLTVV.

This clonotype was detected many times. This chain joins TRBV7-2 and TRBJ2-3; TRBD1 aligns across 11 bases. The germline V gene encodes CDR1 SGHTA and CDR2 FQGNSA. Unmatched junction bases numbered 2, after V lost 6 bases and J lost 9 bases. CDR3 length equals 12 residues. The CDR3 region is CASSRDRGTQYF. For the CDR3, the DNA is TGTGCCAGCAGTCGGGACAGGGGGACGCAGTATTTT.

The gene calls are TRBV6-2 or TRBV6-3 and TRBJ1-1; the D is unclear. This CDR3 contains 14 residues. Between the trimmed V and J ends, which lost 5 bases and 1 base, there was a span of 11 bases. Germline V CDR1 and CDR2: MNHEY, SVGEGT. Written as DNA, the CDR3 is TGTGCCAGCAGTATCGCCGCGACGAACACTGAAGCTTTCTTT. This encodes CASSIAATNTEAFF.

This clonotype was detected many times. The CDR3 sequence: CASSVSGGAWETQYF. CDR3 bases: TGTGCCAGCAGTGTTAGCGGGGGGGCTTGGGAGACCCAGTACTTC. This chain uses TRBV12-3 or TRBV12-4 with TRBJ2-5, with 11 bases that match TRBD2. The trim removed 5 bases at V and 5 bases at J, leaving 7 bases unmatched. This CDR3 spans 15 amino acids.

The sample holds a few counts of this clonotype. CDR3 loop: CASSLKLAGGPRYEQYF. CDR3 DNA: TGCGCCAGCAGCTTGAAACTAGCGGGAGGGCCGCGATACGAGCAGTACTTC. The chain combines TRBV5-1 with TRBJ2-7, with 13 positions matching TRBD2. The ends lost 1 base at V and 4 bases at J; junction bases unmatched: 8. The germline gives CDR1 SGHRS, CDR2 YFSETQ. This CDR3 is built from 17 residues.

This clonotype came up many times. The chain joins TRBV3-1 to TRBJ2-1, with TRBD2 matching over 9 bases. This CDR3 is 14 amino acids long. V gave up 3 bases and J gave up 7 bases; unmatched junction bases: 4. Germline assignment: CDR1 LGHDT and CDR2 YNNKEL (reference sequence). In DNA form, the CDR3 reads TGTGCCAGCAGCCACCCTAGCGGGATAAATGAGCAGTTCTTC. It codes for CASSHPSGINEQFF.

This chain connects TRBV30 to TRBJ2-4, with D possibly being TRBD1 or TRBD2 (6 bases each). Per the germline V gene, CDR1 is GTSNPN and CDR2 is SVGIG (reference sequence). This CDR3 region has 14 residues. V lost 5 bases and J lost 1, with 12 bases in between. The CDR3 loop is CAWGSGGAKNIQYF. DNA for the CDR3: TGTGCCTGGGGGTCCGGGGGCGCCAAAAACATTCAGTACTTC.

This clonotype was detected ten times or more. CDR3 protein: CASSVGDSTGELFF. CDR3 DNA sequence: TGTGCCAGCAGCGTAGGAGACAGCACCGGGGAGCTGTTTTTT. The V gene is TRBV9, the J gene TRBJ2-2; D perhaps matches TRBD1 (5 bases). The CDR3 is 14 amino acids. The germline V and J ends were trimmed by 0 bases and 4 bases, with 7 bases remaining between them. Germline V gene sequence: CDR1 SGDLS, CDR2 YYNGEE.

This clonotype was counted between two and nine times. The genes are TRBV21-1 and TRBJ1-3; the table's TRBD1 call for D was not verified on the DNA. TRBV21-1 constitutes a pseudogene. The CDR3 contains 18 residues. CDR3 protein: CASSRKAGARSSGNTIYF. The CDR3 DNA sequence: TGTGCCAGCAGCCGAAAGGCAGGGGCTAGGAGCTCTGGAAACACCATATATTTT.

This clonotype was detected only a few times. The V call is TRBV6-6, the J call TRBJ2-7; no clear D gene. This CDR3 has 13 residues. Trimming removed 5 bases at V and 4 bases at J, with 12 bases between. From germline, CDR1 is MNHNY and CDR2 SVGAGI (reference sequence). CDR3 residues: CASSPPASYEQYF. The DNA for the CDR3 is TGTGCCAGCAGTCCCCCGGCGTCATACGAGCAGTACTTC.

This clonotype was detected only a few times. The chain uses TRBV15 and TRBJ2-3; D remains ambiguous. In germline, CDR1 is LNHNV, CDR2 YYDKDF (reference sequence). This CDR3 spans 13 amino acids. V shed 4 bases and J shed 8 bases, with 13 bases lying between them. CDR3 coding DNA: TGTGCCACCAGCACCCGCAACCCCACTACGCAGTATTTT. Residues: CATSTRNPTTQYF. Filled out from reference TRBV15 and TRBJ2-3, the complete variable domain reads DAMVIQNPRYQVTQFGKPVTLSCSQTLNHNVMYWYQQKSSQAPKLLFHYYDKDFNNEADTPDNFQSRRPNTSFCFLDIRSPGLGDTAMYLCATSTRNPTTQYFGPGTRLTVL.

This clonotype is medium-sized (0.01 to 0.1%) within its sample. V gene TRBV20-1 combines with J gene TRBJ2-7; possibly TRBD1 or TRBD2 for D (6 bases each). V shed 2 bases and J shed 7 bases, with 12 bases lying between them. The CDR3 spans 12 residues. Germline V CDR1 and CDR2: DFQATT, SNEGSKA (reference sequence). Here the CDR3 reads CSARKGGREQYF. The CDR3 DNA reads TGCAGTGCTAGAAAGGGGGGAAGAGAGCAGTACTTC.

This chain links TRBV4-1 with TRBJ1-1; the D gene is possibly TRBD1 (5 bases). Trimming pared 0 bases from V and 4 bases from J, leaving 21 bases between. CDR1 is MGHRA and CDR2 is YSYEKL in the germline V gene. The CDR3 runs to 18 residues. CDR3 coding DNA: TGCGCCAGCAGCCAAGAGAGAGTCCTCATCCCTCAGGGCACTGAAGCTTTCTTT. It specifies CASSQERVLIPQGTEAFF.

Ten or more counts support this clonotype. The V gene is TRBV20-1, the J gene TRBJ2-1; a possible D gene is TRBD2 (6 bases). The CDR3 spans 14 residues. Germline V gene sequence: CDR1 DFQATT, CDR2 SNEGSKA (reference sequence). Trimming removed 2 bases from V and 8 bases from J, with 16 bases in between. CDR3 loop: CSARPQAGTDEQFF. CDR3 sequence (DNA): TGCAGTGCTAGACCCCAGGCGGGGACCGATGAGCAGTTCTTC.